These 9 T cell receptor beta chains share one sample of origin, sequenced in a study of vaccination and CD4 T cells after COVID-19. An Oncomine TCR Beta short-read assay was used to sequence the DNA from cultured CD4+ T cells. TCRdb passed the PCR reads through MiXCR, listing each CDR3 protein once. The data contain several thousand distinct CDR3 sequences, roughly two fifths of them singletons. Treatment defined: roughly 10-day PBMC culture with coronavirus spike peptide pools or control peptides (ViraFEST assay). For these TCRs, the target antigens are not known. Sequencing used CD4+ T cells from blood, cultured in vitro, obtained after SARS-CoV-2 vaccination. These receptor sequences come from a human donor who had recovered from COVID-19.

The chain links TRBV30 to TRBJ1-1, with D hard to call. With 3 bases removed from V and 1 base from J, the gap between germline ends came to 15 bases. The CDR3 is 15 residues long. The germline CDR1 and CDR2 sequences are GTSNPN and SVGIG (reference sequence). The chain's CDR3 is CAWSTRAPGNTEAFF. As DNA, the CDR3 is TGTGCCTGGAGCACCCGCGCCCCAGGGAACACTGAAGCTTTCTTT.

This clonotype appeared a few times. The rearrangement links TRBV28 to TRBJ1-5; TRBD1 matches 7 bases. The CDR3 is made up of 14 amino acids. Trimming at V came to 6 bases and at J to 7 bases, leaving 9 bases not matched to a gene. The germline V gene has CDR1 MDHEN and CDR2 SYDVKM. The CDR3 spells CASSFDRASQPQHF. In DNA, the CDR3 is TGTGCCAGCAGCTTCGACAGGGCTTCGCAGCCCCAGCATTTT.

This chain links TRBV10-3 with TRBJ2-5; TRBD2 agrees at 7 bases. Germline assignment: CDR1 ENHRY and CDR2 SYGVKD. V shed 1 base and J 5 bases; nucleotides not matched to a gene: 13. CDR3 length: 17 residues. The CDR3: CAISEYHPQAGRETQYF. CDR3 coding DNA: TGTGCCATCAGTGAGTACCACCCCCAAGCGGGAAGGGAGACCCAGTACTTC.

This clonotype was found once. The chain couples TRBV2 to TRBJ1-1; tentatively, D is TRBD1 (5 bases). CDR3 length: 15 amino acids. Germline assignment: CDR1 SNHLY and CDR2 FYNNEI. V was clipped by 7 bases and J by 2 bases, with 17 bases between them. CDR3 DNA sequence: TGTGCCAGCACTAGCCATGGGACGGTCAACACTGAAGCTTTCTTT. It is translated as CASTSHGTVNTEAFF.

The gene calls are TRBV20-1 and TRBJ2-7; possibly TRBD1 or TRBD2 for D (7 bases each). Germline V gene sequence: CDR1 DFQATT, CDR2 SNEGSKA (reference sequence). This CDR3 has 14 residues. V was pared by 3 bases and J by 3 bases, with 15 bases between. The CDR3 region is CSARPAGGVYEQYF. The CDR3 region has the DNA TGCAGTGCTAGGCCGGCAGGGGGGGTCTACGAGCAGTACTTC.

V gene TRBV6-1 combines with J gene TRBJ2-2; 9 nucleotides line up with TRBD2. CDR1 is MNHNS and CDR2 is SASEGT in the germline V gene. The CDR3 is made up of 15 amino acids. V gave up 7 bases and J gave up 4 bases; unmatched junction bases: 7. This chain's CDR3 is CASTSGLASTGELFF. Written as DNA, the CDR3 is TGTGCCAGCACTTCGGGACTAGCTAGCACCGGGGAGCTGTTTTTT.

The sample holds one count of this clonotype. In DNA form, the CDR3 reads TGTGCCAGCAGCCCTCGAGGCCCCCACTCCTATGGCTACACCTTC. As protein: CASSPRGPHSYGYTF. The chain couples TRBV7-9 to TRBJ1-2; unclear D gene. V was shortened by 5 bases and J by 4 bases, with 17 bases between the two germline ends. The CDR3 has 15 amino acids. Germline CDR1 SEHNR, CDR2 FQNEAQ (reference sequence).

This rearrangement joins TRBV24-1 to TRBJ2-3; D uncertain. This CDR3 contains 14 residues. The V gene's germline CDR1 is KGHDR and CDR2 SFDVKD. V lost 1 base and J 2 bases, leaving 6 bases between the germline ends. The CDR3, as DNA: TGTGCCACCAGTGATTTAGTCCACACAGATACGCAGTATTTT. Its translation is CATSDLVHTDTQYF.

The chain links TRBV15 to TRBJ1-5, with unresolved D. Between the trimmed V and J ends, which lost 0 bases and 2 bases, there was a span of 8 bases. Looked up from germline, CDR1 is LNHNV and CDR2 is YYDKDF (reference sequence). This CDR3 has 15 amino acids. CDR3 DNA: TGTGCCACCAGCAGAGACCCTCTTGGCAATCAGCCCCAGCATTTT. It yields the protein CATSRDPLGNQPQHF.